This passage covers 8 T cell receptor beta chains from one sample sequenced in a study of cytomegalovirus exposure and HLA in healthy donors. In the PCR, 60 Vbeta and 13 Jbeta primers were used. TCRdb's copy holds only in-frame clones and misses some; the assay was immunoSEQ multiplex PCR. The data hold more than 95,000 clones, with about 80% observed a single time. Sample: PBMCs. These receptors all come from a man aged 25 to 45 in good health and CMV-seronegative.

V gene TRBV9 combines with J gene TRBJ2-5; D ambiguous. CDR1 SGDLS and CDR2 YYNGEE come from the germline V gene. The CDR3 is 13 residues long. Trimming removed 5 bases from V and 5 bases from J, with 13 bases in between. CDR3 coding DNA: TGTGCCAGCAGTGGTAACTTGGGCGAGACCCAGTACTTC. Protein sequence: CASSGNLGETQYF.

CDR3 in DNA: TGTGCCAGCAGCCCAAGAACAGGGGGCCCTAACTATGGCTACACCTTC. Its translation is CASSPRTGGPNYGYTF. The chain has TRBV7-2 and TRBJ1-2, with 9 bases matching TRBD1. Trimming at V came to 5 bases and at J to 0 bases, leaving 7 bases not matched to a gene. This CDR3 comprises 16 residues. Germline V gene data show CDR1 as SGHTA and CDR2 as FQGNSA.

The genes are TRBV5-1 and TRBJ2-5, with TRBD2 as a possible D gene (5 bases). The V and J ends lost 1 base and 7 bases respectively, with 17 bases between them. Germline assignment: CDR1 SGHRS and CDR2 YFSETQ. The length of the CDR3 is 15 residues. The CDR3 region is CASSLLAGNTGTQYF. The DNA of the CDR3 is TGCGCCAGCAGCTTGTTGGCCGGGAATACTGGGACCCAGTACTTC.

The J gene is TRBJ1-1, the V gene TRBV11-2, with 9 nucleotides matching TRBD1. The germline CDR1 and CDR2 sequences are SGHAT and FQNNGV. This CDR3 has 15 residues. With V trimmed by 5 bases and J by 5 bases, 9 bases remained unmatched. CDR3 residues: CASSVIQGAQTEAFF. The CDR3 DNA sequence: TGTGCCAGCAGCGTCATACAGGGGGCGCAAACTGAAGCTTTCTTT.

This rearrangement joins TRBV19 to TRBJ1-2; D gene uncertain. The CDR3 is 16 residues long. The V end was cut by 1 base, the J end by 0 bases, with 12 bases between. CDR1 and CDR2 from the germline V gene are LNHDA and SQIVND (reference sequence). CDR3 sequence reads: CASSIGGRTSNYGYTF. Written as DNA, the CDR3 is TGTGCCAGTAGTATAGGAGGGAGAACTTCTAACTATGGCTACACCTTC.

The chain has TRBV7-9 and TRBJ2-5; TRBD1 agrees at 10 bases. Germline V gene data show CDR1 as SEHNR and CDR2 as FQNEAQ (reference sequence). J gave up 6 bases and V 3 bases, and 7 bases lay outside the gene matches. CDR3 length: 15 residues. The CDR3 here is CASSLLGQGKQTQYF. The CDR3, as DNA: TGTGCCAGCAGCTTGCTGGGACAGGGGAAACAGACCCAGTACTTC.

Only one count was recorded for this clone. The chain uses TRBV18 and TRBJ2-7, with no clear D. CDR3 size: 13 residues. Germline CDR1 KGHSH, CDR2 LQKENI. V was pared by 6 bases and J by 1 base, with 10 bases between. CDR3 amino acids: CASSPAASYEQYF. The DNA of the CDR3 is TGTGCCAGCTCCCCCGCGGCTTCCTACGAGCAGTACTTC. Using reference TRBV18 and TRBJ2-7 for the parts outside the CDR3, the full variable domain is NAGVMQNPRHLVRRRGQEARLRCSPMKGHSHVYWYRQLPEEGLKFMVYLQKENIIDESGMPKERFSAEFPKEGPSILRIQQVVRGDSAAYFCASSPAASYEQYFGPGTRLTVT.

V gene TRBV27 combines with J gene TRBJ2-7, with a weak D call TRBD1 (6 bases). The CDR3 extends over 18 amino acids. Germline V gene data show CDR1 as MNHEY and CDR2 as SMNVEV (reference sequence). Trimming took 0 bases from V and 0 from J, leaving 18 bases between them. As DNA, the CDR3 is TGTGCCAGCAGTTTATCGCAACCTTACCTGGACAGCTCCTACGAGCAGTACTTC. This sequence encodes CASSLSQPYLDSSYEQYF.